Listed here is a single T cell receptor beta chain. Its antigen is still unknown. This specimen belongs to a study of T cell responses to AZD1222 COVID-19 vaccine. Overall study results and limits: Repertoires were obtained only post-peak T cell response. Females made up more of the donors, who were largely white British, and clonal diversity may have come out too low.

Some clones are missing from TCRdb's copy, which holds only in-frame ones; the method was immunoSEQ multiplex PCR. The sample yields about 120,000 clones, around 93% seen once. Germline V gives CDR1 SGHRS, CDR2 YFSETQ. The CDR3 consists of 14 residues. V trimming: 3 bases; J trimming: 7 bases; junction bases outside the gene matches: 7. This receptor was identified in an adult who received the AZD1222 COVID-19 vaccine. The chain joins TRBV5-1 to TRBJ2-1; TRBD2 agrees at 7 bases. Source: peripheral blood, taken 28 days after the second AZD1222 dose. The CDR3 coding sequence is TGCGCCAGCAGCTCGACTAGCACGAGGAATGAGCAGTTCTTC. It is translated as CASSSTSTRNEQFF.